Presented here are 19 T cell receptor beta chains from one specimen sequenced in a study of cytomegalovirus exposure and HLA in healthy donors. The PCR contained 60 Vbeta and 13 Jbeta primers. The protocol was immunoSEQ multiplex PCR, while the TCRdb copy is restricted to in-frame clones and leaves out a portion. The table includes about 120,000 clones, 60% to 80% detected once. The sample was PBMCs. These receptors were collected from a woman between 45 and 60 years old in good health and CMV-seronegative.

CDR3 DNA sequence: TGTGCCAGCAGCCCAGAAACTAGCGGGAGTGAGACCCAGTACTTC. Its translation is CASSPETSGSETQYF. V is TRBV4-2 and J is TRBJ2-5; 11 nucleotides match TRBD2. With 4 bases clipped from V and 5 bases from J, the junction kept 6 bases outside the gene matches. The CDR3 spans 15 residues. The V gene's germline CDR1 is LGHNA and CDR2 YNFKEQ.

The chain links TRBV30 to TRBJ2-7; 7 bases are a match to TRBD1. The germline V gene encodes CDR1 GTSNPN and CDR2 SVGIG (reference sequence). The V gene end was trimmed by 1 base and the J gene end by 5 bases; junction bases not matched to a gene: 5. The CDR3 is 13 amino acids. The CDR3 DNA sequence: TGTGCCTGGAGTGGACAGGGTCCCCACGAGCAGTACTTC. Translation: CAWSGQGPHEQYF.

This chain connects TRBV30 to TRBJ2-5; tentative D call: TRBD2 (5 bases). The germline V gene encodes CDR1 GTSNPN and CDR2 SVGIG (reference sequence). The CDR3 covers 13 residues. V was cut by 1 base and J by 0 bases, with 6 bases left in between. The CDR3 here is CAWSAGNQETQYF. CDR3 nucleotide sequence: TGTGCCTGGAGTGCCGGGAACCAAGAGACCCAGTACTTC.

The V call is TRBV7-9, the J call TRBJ2-5, with D possibly being TRBD2 (6 bases). The J call may be faulty, since TRBJ2-7 better matches the DNA end. CDR3 length equals 14 residues. Germline V gene sequence: CDR1 SEHNR, CDR2 FQNEAQ (reference sequence). CDR3 DNA: TGTGCCAGCAGCGTCCGGGACTCTTCCTACGAGCAGTACTTC. This encodes CASSVRDSSYEQYF.

The V call is TRBV6-5, the J call TRBJ1-1; D is unclear. CDR1 and CDR2 (germline): MNHEY, SVGAGI. This CDR3 spans 15 amino acids. V gave up 7 bases and J gave up 1 base, with 16 bases separating them. In nucleotides, the CDR3 is TGTGCCAGCACATCTTCGTGGGGAGAGAACACTGAAGCTTTCTTT. It codes for CASTSSWGENTEAFF.

This rearrangement joins TRBV7-6 to TRBJ2-2; 9 bases are a match to TRBD2. Per germline, CDR1 SGHVS and CDR2 FNYEAQ. The CDR3 length is 19 residues. V trimming: 5 bases; J trimming: 1 base; junction bases outside the gene matches: 14. The chain's CDR3 is CASSTATSGKGWNTGELFF. In DNA, the CDR3 is TGTGCCAGCAGCACTGCGACTAGCGGCAAAGGGTGGAACACCGGGGAGCTGTTTTTT.

The chain is built from TRBV7-8 and TRBJ2-7; D ambiguous. The V gene's germline CDR1 is SGHVS and CDR2 FQNEAQ. The CDR3 totals 15 residues. V was trimmed by 5 bases and J by 1 base, leaving 15 bases between them. CDR3 amino acids: CASSAVRVPSYEQYF. The DNA of the CDR3 is TGTGCCAGCAGCGCCGTCCGAGTTCCATCCTACGAGCAGTACTTC.

The chain links TRBV28 to TRBJ2-3, with 7 bases matching TRBD2. This CDR3 has 16 amino acids. Germline V CDR1 and CDR2: MDHEN, SYDVKM. With V trimmed by 7 bases and J by 1 base, 11 bases remained unmatched. CDR3 region: CASTRDYGAGTDTQYF. Here the CDR3 DNA reads TGTGCCAGCACCCGGGACTATGGAGCGGGCACAGATACGCAGTATTTT.

The genes are TRBV7-9 and TRBJ1-1; TRBD1 agrees at 8 bases. Germline V CDR1 and CDR2: SEHNR, FQNEAQ (reference sequence). V shed 0 bases and J 10 bases; nucleotides not matched to a gene: 1. This CDR3 is built from 12 residues. CDR3 residues: CASSLADRAAFF. CDR3 DNA sequence: TGTGCCAGCAGCTTAGCGGACAGGGCAGCTTTCTTT.

The V gene is TRBV28, the J gene TRBJ2-7, with 7 bases aligning to TRBD2. Trimming removed 8 bases from V and 6 bases from J; junction bases left unmatched: 13. This CDR3 has 14 residues. The V gene's germline CDR1 is MDHEN and CDR2 SYDVKM. The CDR3 is CASGALAVRAEQYF. In DNA, the CDR3 is TGTGCCAGCGGGGCGCTAGCGGTGCGCGCCGAGCAGTACTTC.

CDR3 residues: CASSQEGVPSYEQYF. The CDR3, as DNA: TGTGCCAGCAGCCAAGAAGGGGTCCCCTCCTACGAGCAGTACTTC. The chain couples TRBV14 to TRBJ2-5; a weak D match, TRBD1 (5 bases). The tail of the sequence fits TRBJ2-7 better, so the J call may be wrong. The CDR3 consists of 15 residues. Germline V gene lookup returns CDR1 SGHDN and CDR2 FVKESK.

J is TRBJ2-1 and V is TRBV7-3; 8 bases align to TRBD2. The CDR3 has 16 residues. Looked up from germline, CDR1 is SGHTA and CDR2 is FQGTGA. Losses at the gene ends were 0 bases for V and 4 bases for J; bases not matched to a gene: 5. CDR3 amino acids: CASSLTPSGGYNEQFF. CDR3 DNA: TGTGCCAGCAGCTTAACCCCGAGCGGGGGATACAATGAGCAGTTCTTC.

The gene calls are TRBV7-8 and TRBJ1-5, with D perhaps TRBD1 (5 bases). V dropped 2 bases and J dropped 4 bases, with 6 bases sitting between them. In germline, CDR1 is SGHVS, CDR2 FQNEAQ. The CDR3 length is 13 residues. CDR3 in DNA: TGTGCCAGCAGCTTACAGGGTAATCAGCCCCAGCATTTT. This encodes CASSLQGNQPQHF.

The chain couples TRBV5-1 to TRBJ2-3; TRBD1 matches 12 bases. The ends lost 0 bases at V and 3 bases at J; junction bases unmatched: 2. CDR1 is SGHRS, CDR2 YFSETQ, per germline. This CDR3 region has 16 residues. The CDR3: CASSLEGQGATDTQYF. CDR3 in DNA: TGCGCCAGCAGCTTGGAGGGACAGGGGGCAACAGATACGCAGTATTTT.

This rearrangement joins TRBV5-8 to TRBJ1-5, with D uncertain. V was cut by 4 bases and J by 1 base, with 15 bases left in between. Germline CDR1 SGHTS, CDR2 YDEGEE. This CDR3 region has 16 residues. The CDR3 spells CASSGDTPASNQPQHF. DNA of the CDR3: TGTGCCAGCAGCGGTGACACCCCCGCGAGCAATCAGCCCCAGCATTTT.

The J gene is TRBJ2-7, the V gene TRBV11-2; 9 bases match TRBD2. The ends lost 0 bases at V and 3 bases at J; junction bases unmatched: 6. Germline V CDR1 and CDR2: SGHAT, FQNNGV. There are 16 residues in the CDR3. The CDR3 here is CASSLEGTSRFYEQYF. CDR3 DNA: TGTGCCAGCAGCTTAGAGGGGACTAGCAGATTCTACGAGCAGTACTTC. Full variable domain (rest looked up from reference TRBV11-2 and TRBJ2-7): EAGVAQSPRYKIIEKRQSVAFWCNPISGHATLYWYQQILGQGPKLLIQFQNNGVVDDSQLPKDRFSAERLKGVDSTLKIQPAKLEDSAVYLCASSLEGTSRFYEQYFGPGTRLTVT.

The chain has TRBV28 and TRBJ2-7; a possible D gene is TRBD1 (6 bases). CDR1 and CDR2 from the germline V gene are MDHEN and SYDVKM. Trimming took off 8 bases at V and 6 bases at J, with 14 bases between the two ends. CDR3 length: 12 amino acids. Here the CDR3 reads CASAAGAREQYF. Written as DNA, the CDR3 is TGTGCCAGCGCTGCAGGGGCCCGCGAGCAGTACTTC.

The gene calls are TRBV2 and TRBJ1-1, with a possible D match to TRBD1 (5 bases). CDR3 length: 11 residues. V was shortened by 5 bases and J by 6 bases, with 7 bases between the two germline ends. The germline V gene has CDR1 SNHLY and CDR2 FYNNEI. The CDR3: CASSRGSEAFF. DNA of the CDR3: TGTGCCAGCAGTAGGGGATCTGAAGCTTTCTTT.

The rearrangement joins TRBV6-1 to TRBJ2-5; tentative D call: TRBD2 (6 bases). The J call may be mistaken, given a closer DNA end match to TRBJ2-7. The CDR3 is 14 residues long. The germline V gene has CDR1 MNHNS and CDR2 SASEGT. CDR3 in amino acids: CASSSSAHPYEQYF. DNA for the CDR3: TGTGCCAGCAGTTCTAGCGCACATCCCTACGAGCAGTACTTC.